These T cell receptor beta chains were read from a single sample in a study of long-term antiretroviral therapy in people with HIV. Generated by immunoSEQ multiplex PCR, the TCRdb table keeps only in-frame clones and is missing some. Seen here are about 25,000 clones, around 85% observed once, and the top ten hold around 5.3%. Sequenced here: unsorted PBMCs, sampled 0.7 years before starting antiretroviral therapy. The receptor source for this set is a young man with HIV. Each CDR3 is given with its conserved first and last residue. The listing skips clone size in some rows; elsewhere it reads once, few, many or a size class.

CDR3 protein: CASIPRGGNPQYF
V gene: TRBV28
J gene: TRBJ2-3
clone size: once

CDR3 protein: CASSMVRGRLATNEKLFF
V gene: TRBV19
J gene: TRBJ1-4
clone size: .

CDR3 protein: CASSGRRRLAGYNEQFF
V gene: TRBV19
J gene: TRBJ2-1
clone size: once

CDR3 protein: CASSYGDRLAAFF
V gene: TRBV6-6
J gene: TRBJ1-1
clone size: .

CDR3 protein: CASSTRLAGGLAKNIQYF
V gene: TRBV19
J gene: TRBJ2-4
clone size: .

CDR3 protein: CASIKGVWQGAQAFF
V gene: TRBV6-6
J gene: TRBJ1-1
clone size: .

CDR3 protein: CASSQDGGPSYEQYF
V gene: TRBV4-1
J gene: TRBJ2-7
clone size: .

CDR3 protein: CASSFTTGGFHEQYF
V gene: TRBV2
J gene: TRBJ2-7
clone size: .

CDR3 protein: CASSLIRGYEQYF
V gene: TRBV6-6
J gene: TRBJ2-7
clone size: .

CDR3 protein: CASSSERGAYEQYF
V gene: TRBV5-1
J gene: TRBJ2-7
clone size: .

CDR3 protein: CASSTGQGHEKLFF
V gene: TRBV5-1
J gene: TRBJ1-4
clone size: .

CDR3 protein: CASMDSGSVGEQFF
V gene: TRBV10-2
J gene: TRBJ2-1
clone size: .

CDR3 protein: CASSQARESPLHF
V gene: TRBV4-1
J gene: TRBJ1-6
clone size: few

CDR3 protein: CASSLGTGSYEQYF
V gene: TRBV11-2
J gene: TRBJ2-7
clone size: .

CDR3 protein: CASSEDRGRELFF
V gene: TRBV7-3
J gene: TRBJ2-2
clone size: .

CDR3 protein: CASSLREGGEAFF
V gene: TRBV7-3
J gene: TRBJ1-1
clone size: once

CDR3 protein: CAISEPGQGIQETQYF
V gene: TRBV10-3
J gene: TRBJ2-5
clone size: .

CDR3 protein: CAWSVLAFMATPSF
V gene: TRBV30
J gene: TRBJ1-2
clone size: .

CDR3 protein: CASSYSTSNSPLHF
V gene: TRBV6-1
J gene: TRBJ1-6
clone size: few

CDR3 protein: CASRVTSGGLYNEQFF
V gene: TRBV7-9
J gene: TRBJ2-1
clone size: .

CDR3 protein: CASSEPGGGQPQHF
V gene: TRBV10-2
J gene: TRBJ1-5
clone size: .

CDR3 protein: CASSPPPGPLGNTIYF
V gene: TRBV18
J gene: TRBJ1-3
clone size: .

CDR3 protein: CASSPPQGVDTGELFF
V gene: TRBV27
J gene: TRBJ2-2
clone size: .

CDR3 protein: CASSDRTGQSPNSYEQYF
V gene: TRBV28
J gene: TRBJ2-7
clone size: .

CDR3 protein: CASSRGYVYEQYF
V gene: TRBV18
J gene: TRBJ2-7
clone size: few

CDR3 protein: CVRSFAGLGNTEAFF
V gene: TRBV7-5
J gene: TRBJ1-1
clone size: .

CDR3 protein: CASSSSTSGLVYEQFF
V gene: TRBV7-8
J gene: TRBJ2-1
clone size: .

CDR3 protein: CASSLETGVDATNEKLFF
V gene: TRBV7-6
J gene: TRBJ1-4
clone size: .

CDR3 protein: CASSLGPRSIEPQHF
V gene: TRBV7-2
J gene: TRBJ1-5
clone size: .

CDR3 protein: CAIRDILDGPYGYTF
V gene: TRBV10-3
J gene: TRBJ1-2
clone size: few

CDR3 protein: CAISDASGEQFF
V gene: TRBV10-3
J gene: TRBJ2-1
clone size: .

CDR3 protein: CASSAHGGTGFF
V gene: TRBV11-2
J gene: TRBJ2-1
clone size: .

CDR3 protein: CSVWETNNEKLFF
V gene: TRBV29-1
J gene: TRBJ1-4
clone size: few

CDR3 protein: CASSSFATSVPTDTQYF
V gene: TRBV7-9
J gene: TRBJ2-3
clone size: .

CDR3 protein: CASSHGQGSYLDTEAFF
V gene: TRBV5-6
J gene: TRBJ1-1
clone size: .

CDR3 protein: CASSLGGPTRGQPQHF
V gene: TRBV5-1
J gene: TRBJ1-5
clone size: .

CDR3 protein: CASSLTGNTIYF
V gene: TRBV5-5
J gene: TRBJ1-3
clone size: .

CDR3 protein: CASSKLGLYGYTF
V gene: TRBV6-6
J gene: TRBJ1-2
clone size: .

CDR3 protein: CASSQDSRGTGELFF
V gene: TRBV4-3
J gene: TRBJ2-2
clone size: .

CDR3 protein: CASSEEGGGPVLAKNIQYF
V gene: TRBV9
J gene: TRBJ2-4
clone size: .

CDR3 protein: CSVDQTGGGEQYF
V gene: TRBV29-1
J gene: TRBJ2-7
clone size: few

CDR3 protein: CASSQNVGQPQHF
V gene: TRBV19
J gene: TRBJ1-5
clone size: .

CDR3 protein: CASRPLRGVAGVEQYF
V gene: TRBV27
J gene: TRBJ2-7
clone size: .

CDR3 protein: CASRAGTSGRLGIVDTQYF
V gene: TRBV7-2
J gene: TRBJ2-3
clone size: .

CDR3 protein: CASSPGGVTEAFF
V gene: TRBV14
J gene: TRBJ1-1
clone size: .

CDR3 protein: CASTSGPSGSSDTQYF
V gene: TRBV4-2
J gene: TRBJ2-3
clone size: .

CDR3 protein: CASSLGGGGEAFF
V gene: TRBV7-2
J gene: TRBJ1-1
clone size: .

CDR3 protein: CASSIGTGVVTDTQYF
V gene: TRBV19
J gene: TRBJ2-3
clone size: .

CDR3 protein: CASSGTSGGVSYNEQFF
V gene: TRBV11-3
J gene: TRBJ2-1
clone size: .

CDR3 protein: CAWSVGGSGNQPQHF
V gene: TRBV30
J gene: TRBJ1-5
clone size: once

CDR3 protein: CASSLADREGNEQFF
V gene: TRBV5-1
J gene: TRBJ2-1
clone size: .

CDR3 protein: CASSQALGRAPDTQYF
V gene: TRBV4-1
J gene: TRBJ2-3
clone size: .

CDR3 protein: CAWSLYRGAGNTIYF
V gene: TRBV30
J gene: TRBJ1-3
clone size: .

CDR3 protein: CAWSSGTTTNEKLFF
V gene: TRBV30
J gene: TRBJ1-4
clone size: .

CDR3 protein: CASSLVGGGGNTEAFF
V gene: TRBV28
J gene: TRBJ1-1
clone size: .

CDR3 protein: CASGQGAGQYF
V gene: TRBV7-8
J gene: TRBJ2-7
clone size: .

CDR3 protein: CASSNTGDGYTF
V gene: TRBV7-9
J gene: TRBJ1-2
clone size: few

CDR3 protein: CASTGTGLHEQYF
V gene: TRBV6-1
J gene: TRBJ2-7
clone size: .

CDR3 protein: CASSVGATGGPGTGELFF
V gene: TRBV9
J gene: TRBJ2-2
clone size: .